This entry describes one T cell receptor (beta chain). Its target is not known. Between the trimmed V and J ends, which lost 9 bases and 3 bases, there was a span of 12 bases. The germline V gene encodes CDR1 LNHDA and CDR2 SQIVND (reference sequence). CDR3 length equals 13 residues. This specimen belongs to a study of OX40 agonist ivuxolimab in advanced cancers. Overall study: Cohort: around 83% men, mean age around 55, aged roughly 23 to 79. Patients with prior anti-PD-1, anti-PD-L1 or anti-CTLA-4 therapy were eligible; 40% to 45% had some.

The method was immunoSEQ multiplex PCR; TCRdb's version includes in-frame clones alone and lacks a portion of them. The sample has roughly 81,000 clones; roughly 85% are singletons. General observations from the study: Researchers report that CD8+ T cells had, on average, more expanded clones than CD4+.

Sequenced material: CD4+ or CD8+ T cells sorted from blood, taken in a trial of the OX40 agonist ivuxolimab. This rearrangement joins TRBV19 to TRBJ1-5, with D tentatively TRBD1 (5 bases). This receptor was taken from an adult with an advanced solid tumor such as melanoma, head and neck, liver or kidney cancer. The CDR3 coding sequence is TGTGCCAGCGCGGGGGGGAACAATCAGCCCCAGCATTTT. Translated: CASAGGNNQPQHF.